Below are 29 T cell receptor beta chains sequenced from a single sample in a study of T-cell memory formation after mild COVID-19. TCRdb reprocessed the 5' RACE reads with MiXCR, giving one entry per CDR3 protein. The table shows roughly 380,000 distinct CDR3 sequences, with 25% to 30% occurring only once. What was sequenced was PBMCs or a T cell subset sorted from them (not recorded which). The receptors derive from an adult woman who had mild COVID-19 (a few samples of this study predate the infection). Cell type and time point are not known.

This clonotype was observed a handful of times. The chain employs TRBV12-3 or TRBV12-4 and TRBJ2-7, with D hard to call. The V and J ends lost 6 bases and 6 bases respectively, with 15 bases between them. The CDR3 runs to 13 residues. As DNA, the CDR3 is TGTGCCAGCAGCCCCCCCAGGATCTCCGAGCAGTACTTC. Translated: CASSPPRISEQYF.

The V call is TRBV7-2, the J call TRBJ2-2; a weak D match, TRBD1 (5 bases). Trimming took off 0 bases at V and 6 bases at J, with 8 bases between the two ends. Germline CDR1 reads SGHTA; CDR2 reads FQGNSA. The CDR3 loop spans 14 amino acids. The CDR3 bases are TGTGCCAGCAGCTTAGCGACAGACGCCGGGGAGCTGTTTTTT. Amino acids: CASSLATDAGELFF.

V usage is TRBV27 and J usage is TRBJ2-3; 9 positions agree with TRBD1. Looked up from germline, CDR1 is MNHEY and CDR2 is SMNVEV (reference sequence). CDR3 length: 14 residues. The trim removed 2 bases at V and 6 bases at J, leaving 3 bases unmatched. The CDR3 loop reads CASSLGGTGDTQYF. For the CDR3, the DNA is TGTGCCAGCAGTTTAGGAGGGACAGGGGATACGCAGTATTTT.

This clonotype was counted a few times. This sequence joins TRBV27 and TRBJ2-7; D is ambiguous. The ends were cut back, 2 bases at V and 3 bases at J, with 8 bases in the middle. The CDR3 has 13 amino acids. Germline CDR1 is MNHEY and CDR2 is SMNVEV (reference sequence). The CDR3 sequence is CASSLKGFYEQYF. CDR3 sequence (DNA): TGTGCCAGCAGTTTAAAAGGTTTCTACGAGCAGTACTTC.

This clonotype appeared a few times. The chain is built from TRBV20-1 and TRBJ2-7, with unresolved D. The CDR3 is made up of 16 amino acids. Per the germline V gene, CDR1 is DFQATT and CDR2 is SNEGSKA (reference sequence). The germline V and J ends were trimmed by 3 bases and 3 bases, with 21 bases remaining between them. DNA of the CDR3: TGCAGTGCTAGGCCCAGACCTCCAGTTGGAGACTACGAGCAGTACTTC. Amino acids: CSARPRPPVGDYEQYF.

The V and J genes are TRBV28 and TRBJ2-7, with no clear D. V lost 3 bases and J lost 4, with 16 bases in between. The CDR3 runs to 15 residues. The germline gives CDR1 MDHEN, CDR2 SYDVKM. The CDR3 sequence is CASSLDPAPPYEQYF. For the CDR3, the DNA is TGTGCCAGCAGTTTGGATCCGGCTCCCCCTTACGAGCAGTACTTC. Filled out from reference TRBV28 and TRBJ2-7, the complete variable domain reads DVKVTQSSRYLVKRTGEKVFLECVQDMDHENMFWYRQDPGLGLRLIYFSYDVKMKEKGDIPEGYSVSREKKERFSLILESASTNQTSMYLCASSLDPAPPYEQYFGPGTRLTVT.

This clonotype came up a few times. This chain links TRBV4-1 with TRBJ2-1; 12 bases align to TRBD2. There are 16 residues in the CDR3. CDR1 and CDR2 from the germline V gene are MGHRA and YSYEKL. Unmatched junction bases numbered 12, after V lost 5 bases and J lost 10 bases. The CDR3 coding sequence is TGCGCCAGCAGCTCCCCGCTAGCGGGGGGGCCTCGGGAGCAGTTCTTC. As protein: CASSSPLAGGPREQFF.

The rearrangement uses TRBV3-1 and TRBJ1-3; D unclear. CDR3 length: 15 amino acids. V was shortened by 7 bases and J by 0 bases, with 13 bases between the two germline ends. The V gene's germline CDR1 is LGHDT and CDR2 YNNKEL (reference sequence). CDR3 coding DNA: TGTGCCAGCACCCCCAGCCGGGCCTCTGGAAACACCATATATTTT. Protein: CASTPSRASGNTIYF.

This clonotype has more than one count but fewer than ten. As DNA, the CDR3 is TGTGCCTGGAGGGGACTAGCCGTCACAGATACGCAGTATTTT. Its translation is CAWRGLAVTDTQYF. V and J are TRBV30 and TRBJ2-3; 9 nucleotides agree with TRBD2. The V segment lost 3 bases and the J segment 2 bases; nucleotides outside the gene matches: 3. The CDR3 has 14 residues. CDR1 and CDR2 from the germline V gene are GTSNPN and SVGIG (reference sequence).

The V and J genes are TRBV7-9 and TRBJ2-7; TRBD2 aligns across 10 bases. V dropped 8 bases and J dropped 7; count of bases not matched to a gene: 17. CDR3 size: 16 residues. Germline loops: CDR1 SEHNR, CDR2 FQNEAQ (reference sequence). The CDR3 protein is CASGGIRASGSGEQYF. The CDR3 bases are TGTGCCAGCGGGGGAATTAGGGCTAGCGGGAGCGGGGAGCAGTACTTC.

V and J are TRBV7-9 and TRBJ1-3, with 7 bases lining up with TRBD1. The CDR3 covers 14 residues. Trimming removed 4 bases from V and 0 bases from J; junction bases left unmatched: 0. CDR1 and CDR2 (germline): SEHNR, FQNEAQ (reference sequence). The CDR3 loop is CASSWDSSGNTIYF. The CDR3 bases are TGTGCCAGCAGCTGGGACAGCTCTGGAAACACCATATATTTT.

Only a few counts were recorded for this clonotype. The V gene is TRBV5-1, the J gene TRBJ2-7, with 7 bases lining up with TRBD1. The CDR3 totals 15 residues. The V gene's germline CDR1 is SGHRS and CDR2 YFSETQ. The junction had 10 bases not matched to a gene; V was cut back by 4 bases and J by 3 bases. CDR3 DNA sequence: TGCGCCAGCAGCCCTACCCCGACAGGGCACTACGAGCAGTACTTC. Amino acid sequence: CASSPTPTGHYEQYF.

The J gene is TRBJ2-1, the V gene TRBV5-1, with 10 positions matching TRBD2. Germline CDR1 SGHRS, CDR2 YFSETQ. V was pared by 4 bases and J by 4 bases, with 8 bases of the junction left unmatched. The CDR3 consists of 16 residues. CDR3 in DNA: TGCGCCAGCAGCCAACAGCGGGGGGGCGGGTACAATGAGCAGTTCTTC. Translating it yields CASSQQRGGGYNEQFF.

This chain connects TRBV3-1 to TRBJ2-7; 7 positions agree with TRBD1. The V gene end was trimmed by 1 base and the J gene end by 7 bases; junction bases not matched to a gene: 10. This CDR3 spans 15 amino acids. Per germline, CDR1 LGHDT and CDR2 YNNKEL (reference sequence). The CDR3 nucleotides read TGTGCCAGCAGCCAAGGAAGGGGGCAGGGCCGAGAGCAGTACTTC. Translating it yields CASSQGRGQGREQYF.

The gene calls are TRBV3-1 and TRBJ2-7; 7 bases fit TRBD1. The CDR3 has 14 amino acids. Trimming cost V 0 bases and J 1 base; bases outside gene matches: 0. CDR1 and CDR2 from the germline V gene are LGHDT and YNNKEL (reference sequence). CDR3 in amino acids: CASSQEQGSYEQYF. CDR3 coding DNA: TGTGCCAGCAGCCAAGAACAGGGGTCCTACGAGCAGTACTTC.

Only a few counts were recorded for this clonotype. CDR3 loop: CASRGLGFADTQYF. CDR3 sequence (DNA): TGTGCCAGCCGGGGGCTAGGGTTCGCAGATACGCAGTATTTT. The chain joins TRBV12-3 or TRBV12-4 to TRBJ2-3, with D perhaps given as TRBD1 or TRBD2 (6 bases each). CDR3 length equals 14 residues. The germline V and J ends were trimmed by 8 bases and 4 bases, with 16 bases remaining between them.

This clonotype was counted between two and nine times. The chain employs TRBV24-1 and TRBJ2-1, with 7 bases lining up with TRBD2. Germline trimming cut 9 bases from V and 9 bases from J; bases unmatched to any gene: 10. Germline V CDR1 and CDR2: KGHDR, SFDVKD. The CDR3 extends over 13 amino acids. CDR3 protein: CATGGGRAGEQFF. DNA of the CDR3: TGTGCCACCGGCGGGGGTCGCGCGGGTGAGCAGTTCTTC.

The table lists this clonotype with many counts. The CDR3 sequence is CASRQMNTEAFF. In DNA form, the CDR3 reads TGTGCCAGCCGCCAGATGAACACTGAAGCTTTCTTT. The rearrangement links TRBV2 to TRBJ1-1; D gene ambiguous. Germline loops: CDR1 SNHLY, CDR2 FYNNEI. Trimming stripped 8 bases from V and 0 bases from J, with 7 bases between. The CDR3 extends over 12 amino acids.

This clonotype was observed at least ten times. The J gene is TRBJ2-2, the V gene TRBV12-3 or TRBV12-4; 8 nucleotides agree with TRBD2. CDR3 size: 14 residues. The J segment lost 1 base and the V segment lost 6 bases, leaving 1 base of the junction unmatched. Here the CDR3 reads CASRRGGNTGELFF. CDR3 DNA: TGTGCCAGCAGACGGGGGGGGAACACCGGGGAGCTGTTTTTT.

The chain has TRBV30 and TRBJ1-2, with TRBD1 as a possible D gene (5 bases). The CDR3 loop spans 13 amino acids. Germline assignment: CDR1 GTSNPN and CDR2 SVGIG (reference sequence). Trimming removed 5 bases at V and 7 bases at J, with 17 bases between. CDR3 in amino acids: CAWVGPGHPGYTF. The DNA for the CDR3 is TGTGCCTGGGTTGGGCCGGGGCATCCTGGCTACACCTTC.

This clonotype was seen repeatedly, ten times or more. The CDR3 DNA is TGCAGCGTCTACGGTGGGAACACTGAAGCTTTCTTT. Its translation: CSVYGGNTEAFF. The gene calls are TRBV29-1 and TRBJ1-1; D is undetermined. The V and J ends lost 6 bases and 1 base respectively, with 9 bases between them. CDR1 is SQVTM and CDR2 is ANQGSEA in the germline V gene. CDR3 size: 12 residues.

The chain carries TRBV12-3 or TRBV12-4 and TRBJ2-5; D gene unclear. This CDR3 is built from 14 residues. V shed 2 bases and J shed 4 bases, with 11 bases lying between them. CDR3 bases: TGTGCCAGCAGTTTAACTCACGTAGGAGAGACCCAGTACTTC. This codes for CASSLTHVGETQYF.

This clonotype has more than one count but fewer than ten. The rearrangement uses TRBV20-1 and TRBJ1-3, with TRBD1 matching over 7 bases. Germline V lookup: CDR1 DFQATT, CDR2 SNEGSKA (reference sequence). The J segment lost 3 bases and the V segment lost 5 bases, leaving 7 bases of the junction unmatched. CDR3 length equals 14 residues. The CDR3 bases are TGCAGTGCTTTAAACAGGGGTTTTGGAAACACCATATATTTT. Its protein is CSALNRGFGNTIYF.

This clonotype was seen a handful of times. The rearrangement links TRBV6-2 or TRBV6-3 to TRBJ2-7; a possible D gene is TRBD1 (6 bases). CDR1 and CDR2 (germline): MNHEY, SVGEGT. Trimming removed 6 bases at V and 2 bases at J, with 11 bases between. The CDR3 length is 13 residues. The CDR3 here is CASSRTAPYEQYF. The CDR3 DNA reads TGTGCCAGCAGCAGGACAGCGCCCTACGAGCAGTACTTC.

This clonotype is a singleton in its sample. This rearrangement joins TRBV12-3 or TRBV12-4 to TRBJ1-1, with D tentatively TRBD1 (5 bases). Between the trimmed V and J ends, which lost 6 bases and 8 bases, there was a span of 13 bases. This CDR3 comprises 12 residues. The CDR3 nucleotides read TGTGCCAGCAGGGCCCGGGGCGGGGAAGCTTTCTTT. Amino acids: CASRARGGEAFF.

This clonotype came up a few times. The chain links TRBV6-1 to TRBJ1-6; perhaps TRBD1 as D (6 bases). The V end was cut by 8 bases, the J end by 7 bases, with 15 bases between. The CDR3 has 14 residues. The germline CDR1 and CDR2 sequences are MNHNS and SASEGT. The chain's CDR3 is CASGEGVWNSPLHF. The CDR3 coding sequence is TGTGCCAGCGGCGAGGGGGTGTGGAATTCACCCCTCCACTTT.

V is TRBV11-1 and J is TRBJ2-7, with D perhaps matching TRBD2 (5 bases). V dropped 3 bases and J dropped 1 base, with 13 bases sitting between them. This CDR3 has 15 residues. Per germline, CDR1 SGHAT and CDR2 FQDESV (reference sequence). DNA of the CDR3: TGTGCCAGCAGCTTGGAGCGGATACATTCCTACGAGCAGTACTTC. As protein: CASSLERIHSYEQYF.

V is TRBV27 and J is TRBJ2-2; D uncertain. This CDR3 has 15 amino acids. From germline, CDR1 is MNHEY and CDR2 SMNVEV (reference sequence). Between the trimmed V and J ends, which lost 5 bases and 6 bases, there was a span of 16 bases. CDR3 in DNA: TGTGCCAGCAGTCCCGGGTCCCCTGCCCCCGGGGAGCTGTTTTTT. This translates into CASSPGSPAPGELFF.

J is TRBJ2-5 and V is TRBV25-1, with 7 nucleotides matching TRBD2. CDR3 length: 14 amino acids. Germline assignment: CDR1 MGHDK and CDR2 SYGVNS. The junction had 1 base not matched to a gene; V was cut back by 2 bases and J by 1 base. The CDR3 DNA sequence: TGTGCCAGCAGTGAACTAGCGGCCCAAGAGACCCAGTACTTC. This codes for CASSELAAQETQYF.